The source of this T cell receptor beta chain is a study of shared clonotypes between healthy human individuals. Study outcomes and limitations: Genetic and exposure-history diversity was limited by the small donor number. Non-shared clonotypes showed lower generation probabilities than clonotypes common to all four donors.

This table comes from immunoSEQ multiplex PCR, and its TCRdb copy is limited to in-frame clones, with some not included. The table includes about 2.3 million clones, 93% detected once. Comment on this clone: Its antigen is not identified.

CDR3 size: 16 residues. In germline, CDR1 is MDHEN, CDR2 SYDVKM. The V end lost 5 bases, the J end lost 4 bases, and 20 bases lay between the germline ends. This chain connects TRBV28 to TRBJ1-2; possible D gene TRBD1, 5 bases. Sample: naive CD4+ T cells from PBMCs. As for subset: CD45RA+ positively selected. This sequence originates from a man aged 18 to 35 in good health. Some clones in this sample may be carry-over from other donors' samples. CDR3 sequence: CASSVTGTRRTYGYTF. As DNA, the CDR3 is TGTGCCAGCAGTGTCACCGGGACGAGGCGTACCTATGGCTACACCTTC.